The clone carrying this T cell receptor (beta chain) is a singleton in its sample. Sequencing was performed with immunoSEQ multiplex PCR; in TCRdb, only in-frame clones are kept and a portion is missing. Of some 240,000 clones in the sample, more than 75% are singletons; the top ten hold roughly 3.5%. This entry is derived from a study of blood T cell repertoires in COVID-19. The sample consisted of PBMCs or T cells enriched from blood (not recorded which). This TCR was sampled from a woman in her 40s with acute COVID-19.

The CDR3 spells CASSPGRGNTEAFF. The DNA for the CDR3 is TGTGCCAGCTCACCAGGCAGGGGGAACACTGAAGCTTTCTTT. V gene TRBV18 combines with J gene TRBJ1-1, with D perhaps TRBD1 (6 bases). Between the trimmed V and J ends, which lost 2 bases and 1 base, there was a span of 8 bases. The CDR3 spans 14 residues. Looked up from germline, CDR1 is KGHSH and CDR2 is LQKENI.